These T cell receptor beta chains were read from a single sample in a study of OX40 agonist ivuxolimab in advanced cancers. Libraries were prepared by immunoSEQ multiplex PCR; TCRdb keeps only in-frame clonotypes and omits some of them. Seen here are about 49,000 clones, under 90% observed once, and the top ten hold about 7%. The sample in question was CD4+ or CD8+ T cells sorted from blood, obtained in a trial of the OX40 agonist ivuxolimab. These receptors all come from an adult with an advanced solid tumor such as melanoma, head and neck, liver or kidney cancer. The CDR3 runs from the conserved cysteine through the conserved F or W. The D gene is left open where the match is weak. Size tells how often a clone was seen (once, few, many) or the class of an expanded clone, and some rows leave it out.

D: TRBD2
J: TRBJ2-1
V: TRBV5-6
size: .
DNA: TGTGCCAGCAGCTTGGATGGCGGGAGTTACAATGAGCAGTTCTTC
CDR3: CASSLDGGSYNEQFF

D: TRBD1
J: TRBJ2-4
V: TRBV15
size: .
DNA: TGTGCCACCAGGGGGGCAGGACAGGAAAACATTCAGTACTTC
CDR3: CATRGAGQENIQYF

D: .
J: TRBJ1-1
V: TRBV11-2
size: .
DNA: TGTGCCAGCAGCTTGGTGGCTATGAACACTGAAGCTTTCTTT
CDR3: CASSLVAMNTEAFF

D: TRBD2
J: TRBJ2-1
V: TRBV11-2
size: .
DNA: TGTGCCAGCAGCTTCTCAGCGGGAGGGCCGGGGGAGCAGTTCTTC
CDR3: CASSFSAGGPGEQFF

D: TRBD2
J: TRBJ2-1
V: TRBV27
size: once
DNA: TGTGCCAGCAGTTTTACCGGGACTAGCGGACATGAGCAGTTCTTC
CDR3: CASSFTGTSGHEQFF

D: TRBD1
J: TRBJ1-2
V: TRBV27
size: .
DNA: TGTGCCAGCAGTTTTACACAGGGGGGTTATGGCTACACCTTC
CDR3: CASSFTQGGYGYTF

D: .
J: TRBJ1-2
V: TRBV10-2
size: .
DNA: TGCGCCAGCAGTGAGAGGGGGGGTCCGGATGGCTACACCTTC
CDR3: CASSERGGPDGYTF

D: TRBD1
J: TRBJ1-1
V: TRBV27
size: .
DNA: TGTGCCAGCAGGCAGGACAGGGCGACTGAAGCTTTCTTT
CDR3: CASRQDRATEAFF

D: .
J: TRBJ2-3
V: TRBV27
size: .
DNA: TGTGCCATCTTAGTTGGAGATACGCAGTATTTT
CDR3: CAILVGDTQYF

D: TRBD2
J: TRBJ2-1
V: TRBV11-2
size: .
DNA: TGTGCCAGCAGCTTGCTAGCGGGGGAGCTCAATGAGCAGTTCTTC
CDR3: CASSLLAGELNEQFF

D: .
J: TRBJ2-7
V: TRBV2
size: .
DNA: TGTGCCAGCAGCCAAGACTACTCCTACGAGCAGTACTTC
CDR3: CASSQDYSYEQYF

D: .
J: TRBJ2-7
V: TRBV4-1
size: medium-sized
DNA: TGCGCCAGCAGCCAGACGGACGGATACGAGCAGTACTTC
CDR3: CASSQTDGYEQYF

D: .
J: TRBJ1-2
V: TRBV5-4
size: few
DNA: TGTGCCAGCAGCTTCTCAACCGGGAACTATGGCTACACCTTC
CDR3: CASSFSTGNYGYTF

D: .
J: TRBJ1-2
V: TRBV7-6
size: .
DNA: TGTGCCAGCAGCTTGGGCGCGGATTCACCCTATGGCTACACCTTC
CDR3: CASSLGADSPYGYTF

D: .
J: TRBJ1-1
V: TRBV2
size: .
DNA: TGTGCCAGCAGTGCAGGACGGCTCCGGGTGGACACTGAAGCTTTCTTT
CDR3: CASSAGRLRVDTEAFF

D: TRBD2
J: TRBJ2-5
V: TRBV11-3
size: once
DNA: TGTGCCAGCAGCCTGGGGACTAGCGGGTTAGAGACCCAGTACTTC
CDR3: CASSLGTSGLETQYF

D: TRBD2
J: TRBJ2-7
V: TRBV4-1
size: .
DNA: TGCGCCAGCAGCCCACTAGCGGGAGGGCGATACGAGCAGTACTTC
CDR3: CASSPLAGGRYEQYF

D: TRBD2
J: TRBJ2-3
V: TRBV27
size: .
DNA: TGTGCCAGCAGGCAGCTAGCGGGAGCAGATACGCAGTATTTT
CDR3: CASRQLAGADTQYF

D: .
J: TRBJ2-1
V: TRBV9
size: .
DNA: TGTGCCAGCAGCGTATCAGGTCTTCAGGGGGAGCAGTTCTTC
CDR3: CASSVSGLQGEQFF

D: TRBD1
J: TRBJ1-2
V: TRBV6-5
size: .
DNA: TGTGCCAGCACCCTAGGAGGGACAGGGAGAATCCACACCTTC
CDR3: CASTLGGTGRIHTF

D: .
J: TRBJ2-7
V: TRBV6-1
size: .
DNA: TGTGCCAGCAGTGAATACGGAACGGGAAGCTCCTACGAGCAGTACTTC
CDR3: CASSEYGTGSSYEQYF

D: TRBD1
J: TRBJ2-5
V: TRBV5-1
size: .
DNA: TGCGCCAGCAGCTTGCTCAGGGGGGAGACCCAGTACTTC
CDR3: CASSLLRGETQYF

D: TRBD1
J: TRBJ2-1
V: TRBV4-1
size: .
DNA: TGCGCCAGCAGCCAAGATCCGGGACAGGGTACGAGTGAGCAGTTCTTC
CDR3: CASSQDPGQGTSEQFF

D: .
J: TRBJ2-7
V: TRBV30
size: few
DNA: TGTGCCTGGAGTCCCGGAAGCGTCTACGAGCAGTACTTC
CDR3: CAWSPGSVYEQYF

D: .
J: TRBJ2-2
V: TRBV6-5
size: once
DNA: TGTGCCAGTAGAGGTGAAGTCTCGGAGGCCGGGGAGCTGTTTTTT
CDR3: CASRGEVSEAGELFF

D: .
J: TRBJ2-7
V: TRBV6-5
size: few
DNA: TGTGCCAGCAGGACCGGGACACAGGGCTCCTACGAGCAGTACTTC
CDR3: CASRTGTQGSYEQYF

D: TRBD1
J: TRBJ2-7
V: TRBV5-4
size: .
DNA: TGCGCCAGCAGCCAGGGGGCGGGGTCCTACGAGCAGTACTTC
CDR3: CASSQGAGSYEQYF

D: .
J: TRBJ1-1
V: TRBV27
size: .
DNA: TGTGCCAGCAGTTCAGGGAGCACTGAAGCTTTCTTT
CDR3: CASSSGSTEAFF

D: TRBD2
J: TRBJ2-5
V: TRBV4-1
size: .
DNA: TGCGCCAGCAGCCGTACGGCGGGGGGCCAAGAGACCCAGTACTTC
CDR3: CASSRTAGGQETQYF

D: .
J: TRBJ2-7
V: TRBV11-2
size: .
DNA: TGTGCCAGCAGCTTAGGCTTACCCTACGAGCAGTACTTC
CDR3: CASSLGLPYEQYF

D: .
J: TRBJ2-1
V: TRBV14
size: .
DNA: TGTGCCAGCAGCCAAGACTTTAGTAGATACAATGAGCAGTTCTTC
CDR3: CASSQDFSRYNEQFF

D: .
J: TRBJ2-5
V: TRBV4-1
size: once
DNA: TGCGCCAGCAGCCAAGATAATGGGGGCGCAGAGACCCAGTACTTC
CDR3: CASSQDNGGAETQYF

D: TRBD2
J: TRBJ2-1
V: TRBV4-3
size: .
DNA: TGCGCCAGCAGCCAGGGCGGGACTAGCGGATACAATGAGCAGTTCTTC
CDR3: CASSQGGTSGYNEQFF

D: .
J: TRBJ1-2
V: TRBV27
size: .
DNA: TGTGCCAGCAGTTTGGCGGGTATTGCCCGCCATGGCTACACCTTC
CDR3: CASSLAGIARHGYTF

D: .
J: TRBJ1-4
V: TRBV4-1
size: .
DNA: TGCGCCAGCAGCCAAGATCGGAGGGTAGGAGGTGAAAAACTGTTTTTT
CDR3: CASSQDRRVGGEKLFF

D: .
J: TRBJ1-2
V: TRBV6-5
size: .
DNA: TGTGCCAGCAGTTACTCGAAGTCGGAGGGTTTCTATGGCTACACCTTC
CDR3: CASSYSKSEGFYGYTF

D: .
J: TRBJ1-1
V: TRBV4-3
size: .
DNA: TGCGCCAGCAGCCCCTCCCAGGGCACTGAAGCTTTCTTT
CDR3: CASSPSQGTEAFF

D: .
J: TRBJ2-3
V: TRBV5-4
size: .
DNA: TGTGCCAGCAGCTTCGGCTCAGATACGCAGTATTTT
CDR3: CASSFGSDTQYF